The source of this TCR beta chain is a study of cytomegalovirus exposure and HLA in healthy donors. In regard to this clone: Its antigen is still unknown.

V was pared by 5 bases and J by 0 bases, with 14 bases between. The CDR3 covers 16 residues. Germline loops: CDR1 MDHEN, CDR2 SYDVKM. 60 Vbeta and 13 Jbeta primers were used in PCR. TCRdb keeps only in-frame clones here, not all; method: immunoSEQ multiplex PCR. The sample has tens of thousands of clones; just under 80% are singletons. The study's findings and limits: What a later analysis reportedly showed was that an Asian-associated ancestry cluster had fewer N-insertions than the roughly 700-donor mean.

The chain couples TRBV28 to TRBJ1-3; D uncertain. The sequence was obtained from a woman aged 40 to 50 in good health and CMV-seropositive. What was sequenced was PBMCs. The CDR3 sequence: CASSRTPDFSGNTIYF. CDR3 sequence (DNA): TGTGCCAGCAGTCGGACTCCTGACTTCTCTGGAAACACCATATATTTT.